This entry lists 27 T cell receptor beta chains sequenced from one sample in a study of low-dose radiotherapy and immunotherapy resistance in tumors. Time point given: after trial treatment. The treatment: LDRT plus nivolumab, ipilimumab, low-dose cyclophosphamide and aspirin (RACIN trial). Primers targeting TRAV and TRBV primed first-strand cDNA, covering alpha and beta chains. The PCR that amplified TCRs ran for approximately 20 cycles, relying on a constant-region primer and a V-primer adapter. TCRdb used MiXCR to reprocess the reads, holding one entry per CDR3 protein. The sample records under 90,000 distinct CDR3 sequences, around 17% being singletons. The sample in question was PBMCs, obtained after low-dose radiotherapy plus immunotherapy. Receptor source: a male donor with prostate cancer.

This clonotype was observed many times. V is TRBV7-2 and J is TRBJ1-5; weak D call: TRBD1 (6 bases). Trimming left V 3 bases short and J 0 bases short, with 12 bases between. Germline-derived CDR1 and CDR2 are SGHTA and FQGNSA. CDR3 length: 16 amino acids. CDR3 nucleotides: TGTGCCAGCAGCTTGCACCGGGACATTAGCAATCAGCCCCAGCATTTT. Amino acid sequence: CASSLHRDISNQPQHF.

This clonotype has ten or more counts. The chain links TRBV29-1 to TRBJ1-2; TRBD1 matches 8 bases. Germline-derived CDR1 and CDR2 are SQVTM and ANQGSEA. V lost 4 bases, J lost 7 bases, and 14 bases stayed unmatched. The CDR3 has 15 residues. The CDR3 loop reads CSVGGWDRSLSGYTF. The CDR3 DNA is TGCAGCGTTGGGGGTTGGGACAGGTCGCTCTCTGGCTACACCTTC. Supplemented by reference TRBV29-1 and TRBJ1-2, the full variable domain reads SAVISQKPSRDICQRGTSLTIQCQVDSQVTMMFWYRQQPGQSLTLIATANQGSEATYESGFVIDKFPISRPNLTFSTLTVSNMSPEDSSIYLCSVGGWDRSLSGYTFGSGTRLTVV.

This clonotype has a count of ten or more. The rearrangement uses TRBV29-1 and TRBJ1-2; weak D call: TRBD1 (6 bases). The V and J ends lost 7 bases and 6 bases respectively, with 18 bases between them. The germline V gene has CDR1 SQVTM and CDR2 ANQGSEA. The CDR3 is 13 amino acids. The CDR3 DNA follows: TGCAGCGGATACAGGACAGTCCTTGATGGCTACACCTTC. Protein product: CSGYRTVLDGYTF.

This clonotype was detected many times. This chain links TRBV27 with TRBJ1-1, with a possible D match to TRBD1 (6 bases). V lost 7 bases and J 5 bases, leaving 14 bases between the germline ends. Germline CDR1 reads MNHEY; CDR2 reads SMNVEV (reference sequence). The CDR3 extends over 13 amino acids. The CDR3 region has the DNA TGTGCCAGCATGAACAGGGATAATACTGAAGCTTTCTTT. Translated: CASMNRDNTEAFF.

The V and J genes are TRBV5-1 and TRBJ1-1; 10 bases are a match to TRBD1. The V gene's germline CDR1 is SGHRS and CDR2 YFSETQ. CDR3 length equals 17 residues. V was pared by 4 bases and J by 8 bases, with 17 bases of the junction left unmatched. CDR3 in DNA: TGCGCCAGCAGCCCGGGACAGGGGACGGTTTCTACTTGGGAAGCTTTCTTT. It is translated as CASSPGQGTVSTWEAFF.

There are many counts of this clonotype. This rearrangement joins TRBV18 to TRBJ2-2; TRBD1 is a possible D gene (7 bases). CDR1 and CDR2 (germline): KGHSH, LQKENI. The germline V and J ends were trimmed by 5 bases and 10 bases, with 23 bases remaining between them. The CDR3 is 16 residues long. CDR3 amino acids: CASSSRPGQGGSELFF. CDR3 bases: TGTGCCAGCTCATCCAGGCCTGGGCAGGGGGGATCGGAGCTGTTTTTT.

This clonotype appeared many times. This chain's CDR3 is CSATPLARSDEQFF. The CDR3 coding sequence is TGCAGTGCTACCCCGTTAGCACGGTCGGATGAGCAGTTCTTC. V usage is TRBV20-1 and J usage is TRBJ2-1; D remains unclear. Germline loops: CDR1 DFQATT, CDR2 SNEGSKA (reference sequence). The CDR3 sequence is 14 residues long. The ends were cut back, 4 bases at V and 8 bases at J, with 18 bases in the middle.

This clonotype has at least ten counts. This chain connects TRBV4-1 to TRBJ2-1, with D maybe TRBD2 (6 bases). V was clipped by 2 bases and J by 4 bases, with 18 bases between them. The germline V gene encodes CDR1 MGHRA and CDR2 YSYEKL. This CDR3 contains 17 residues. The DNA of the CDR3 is TGCGCCAGCAGCCAAACCGCCCGGGACTGGCGTTACAATGAGCAGTTCTTC. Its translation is CASSQTARDWRYNEQFF.

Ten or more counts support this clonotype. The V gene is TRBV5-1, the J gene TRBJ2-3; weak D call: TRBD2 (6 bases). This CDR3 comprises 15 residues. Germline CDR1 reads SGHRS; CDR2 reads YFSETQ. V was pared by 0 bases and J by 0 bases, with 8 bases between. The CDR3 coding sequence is TGCGCCAGCAGCTTGGGGGACTCCAGCACAGATACGCAGTATTTT. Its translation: CASSLGDSSTDTQYF.

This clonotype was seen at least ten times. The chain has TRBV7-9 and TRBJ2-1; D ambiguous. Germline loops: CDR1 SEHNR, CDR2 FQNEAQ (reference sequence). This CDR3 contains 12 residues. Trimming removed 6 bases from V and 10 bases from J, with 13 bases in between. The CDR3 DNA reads TGTGCCAGCAGTGTACTGACTCTCGAGCAGTTCTTC. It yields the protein CASSVLTLEQFF.

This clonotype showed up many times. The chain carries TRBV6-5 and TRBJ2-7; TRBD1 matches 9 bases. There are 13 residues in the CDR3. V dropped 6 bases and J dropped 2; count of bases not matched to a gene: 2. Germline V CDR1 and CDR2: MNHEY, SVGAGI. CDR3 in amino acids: CASSWTGAYEQYF. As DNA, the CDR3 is TGTGCCAGCAGCTGGACAGGGGCCTACGAGCAGTACTTC.

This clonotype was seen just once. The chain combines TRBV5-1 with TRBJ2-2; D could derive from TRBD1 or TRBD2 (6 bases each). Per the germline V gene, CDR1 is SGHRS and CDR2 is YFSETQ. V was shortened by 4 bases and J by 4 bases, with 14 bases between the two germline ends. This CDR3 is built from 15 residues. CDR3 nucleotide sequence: TGCGCCAGCAGCGAGGGGGGACTGGGCACCGGGGAGCTGTTTTTT. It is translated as CASSEGGLGTGELFF.

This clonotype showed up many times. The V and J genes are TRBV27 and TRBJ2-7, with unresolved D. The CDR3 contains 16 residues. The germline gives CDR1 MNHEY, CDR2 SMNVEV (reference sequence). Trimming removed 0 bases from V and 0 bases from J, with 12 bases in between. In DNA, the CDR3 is TGTGCCAGCAGTTTATCTGTCCGGAGCCGCTCCTACGAGCAGTACTTC. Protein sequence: CASSLSVRSRSYEQYF.

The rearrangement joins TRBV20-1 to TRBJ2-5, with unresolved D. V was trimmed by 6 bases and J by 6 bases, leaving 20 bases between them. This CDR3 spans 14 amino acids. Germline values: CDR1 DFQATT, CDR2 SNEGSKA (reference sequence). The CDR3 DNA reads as TGCAGTGCCACGATCAGTCTAGGGTTTAAGACCCAGTACTTC. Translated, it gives CSATISLGFKTQYF.

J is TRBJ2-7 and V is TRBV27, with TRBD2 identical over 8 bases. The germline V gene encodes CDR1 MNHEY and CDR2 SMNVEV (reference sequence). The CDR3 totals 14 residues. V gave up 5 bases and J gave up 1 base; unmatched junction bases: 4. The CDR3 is CASSPGTRSYEQYF. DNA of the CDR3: TGTGCCAGCAGTCCCGGGACTAGGTCCTACGAGCAGTACTTC.

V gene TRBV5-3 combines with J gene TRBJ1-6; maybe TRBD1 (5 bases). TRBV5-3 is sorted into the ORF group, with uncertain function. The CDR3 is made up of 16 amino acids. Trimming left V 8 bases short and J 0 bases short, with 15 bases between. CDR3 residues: CASSRDPSSYNSPLHF. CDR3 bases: TGTGCCAGCAGTCGGGACCCCAGCTCCTATAATTCACCCCTCCACTTT.

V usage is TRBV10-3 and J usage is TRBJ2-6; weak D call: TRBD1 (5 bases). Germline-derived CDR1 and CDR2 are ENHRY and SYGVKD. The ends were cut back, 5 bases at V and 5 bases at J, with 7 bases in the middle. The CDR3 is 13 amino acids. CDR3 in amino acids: CAISPGWANVLTF. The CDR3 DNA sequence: TGTGCCATCAGTCCAGGGTGGGCCAACGTCCTGACTTTC.

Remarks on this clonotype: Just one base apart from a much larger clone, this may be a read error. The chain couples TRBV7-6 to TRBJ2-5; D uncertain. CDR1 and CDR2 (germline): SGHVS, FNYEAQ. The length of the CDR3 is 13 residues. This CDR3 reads CACSLQSVETQYF. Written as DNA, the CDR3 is TGTGCCTGCAGCTTGCAGTCAGTAGAGACCCAGTACTTC.

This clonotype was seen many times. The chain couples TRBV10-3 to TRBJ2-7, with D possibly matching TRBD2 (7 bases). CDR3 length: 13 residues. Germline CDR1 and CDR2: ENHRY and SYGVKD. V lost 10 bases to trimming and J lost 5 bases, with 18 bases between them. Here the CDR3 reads CARARERDNEQYF. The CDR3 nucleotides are TGTGCCAGGGCGAGGGAGCGGGACAACGAGCAGTACTTC.

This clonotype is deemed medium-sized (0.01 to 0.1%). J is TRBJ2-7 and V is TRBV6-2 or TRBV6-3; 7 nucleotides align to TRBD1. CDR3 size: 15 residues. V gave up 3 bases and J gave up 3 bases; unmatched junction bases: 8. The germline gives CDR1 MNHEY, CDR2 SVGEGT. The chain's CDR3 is CASSYPRTGHYEQYF. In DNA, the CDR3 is TGTGCCAGCAGTTATCCACGGACAGGCCACTACGAGCAGTACTTC.

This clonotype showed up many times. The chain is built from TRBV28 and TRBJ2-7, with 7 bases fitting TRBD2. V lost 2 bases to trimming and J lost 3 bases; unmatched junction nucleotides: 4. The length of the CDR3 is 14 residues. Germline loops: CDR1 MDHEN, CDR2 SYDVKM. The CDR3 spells CASSLPPGGYEQYF. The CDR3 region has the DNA TGTGCCAGCAGTTTACCCCCGGGGGGCTACGAGCAGTACTTC.

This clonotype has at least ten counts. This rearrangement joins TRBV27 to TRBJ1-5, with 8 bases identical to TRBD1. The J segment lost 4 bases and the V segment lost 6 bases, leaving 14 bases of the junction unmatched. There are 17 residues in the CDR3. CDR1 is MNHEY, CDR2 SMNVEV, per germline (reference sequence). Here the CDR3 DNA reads TGTGCCAGCAGCCCGGACAGGGTAGCACGTGGTAATCAGCCCCAGCATTTT. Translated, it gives CASSPDRVARGNQPQHF.

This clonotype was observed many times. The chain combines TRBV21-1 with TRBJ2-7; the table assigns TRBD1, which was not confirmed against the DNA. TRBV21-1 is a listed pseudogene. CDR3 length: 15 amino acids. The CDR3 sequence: CASSKGGTGVHEQYF. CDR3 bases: TGTGCCAGCAGCAAAGGCGGGACAGGGGTTCACGAGCAGTACTTC.

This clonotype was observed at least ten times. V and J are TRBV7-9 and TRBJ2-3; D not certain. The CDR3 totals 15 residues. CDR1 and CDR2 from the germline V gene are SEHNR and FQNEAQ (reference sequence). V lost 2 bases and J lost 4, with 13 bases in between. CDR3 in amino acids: CASSLRTGAADTQYF. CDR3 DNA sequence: TGTGCCAGCAGCTTAAGGACCGGCGCCGCAGATACGCAGTATTTT.

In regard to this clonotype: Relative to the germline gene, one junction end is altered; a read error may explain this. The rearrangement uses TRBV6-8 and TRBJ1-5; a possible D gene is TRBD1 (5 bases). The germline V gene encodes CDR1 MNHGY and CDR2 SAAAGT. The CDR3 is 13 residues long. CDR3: CASSPAGDQPRHF. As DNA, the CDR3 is TGTGCCAGCAGTCCGGCGGGGGATCAGCCCCGGCATTTT.

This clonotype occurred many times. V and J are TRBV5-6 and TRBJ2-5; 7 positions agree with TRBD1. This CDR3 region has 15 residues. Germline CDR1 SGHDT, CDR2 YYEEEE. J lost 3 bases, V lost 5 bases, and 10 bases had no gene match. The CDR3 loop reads CASRDLTGHEETQYF. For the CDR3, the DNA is TGTGCCAGCAGGGATTTGACAGGGCATGAAGAGACCCAGTACTTC.

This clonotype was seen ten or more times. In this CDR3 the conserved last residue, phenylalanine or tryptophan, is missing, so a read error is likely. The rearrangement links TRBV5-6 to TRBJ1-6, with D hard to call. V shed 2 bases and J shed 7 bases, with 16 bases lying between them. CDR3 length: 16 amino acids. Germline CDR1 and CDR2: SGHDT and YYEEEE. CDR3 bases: TGTGCCAGCAGCTTTCGTGACTCCCTAGGGAATTCACCCCTCCACTTG. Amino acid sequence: CASSFRDSLGNSPLHL.